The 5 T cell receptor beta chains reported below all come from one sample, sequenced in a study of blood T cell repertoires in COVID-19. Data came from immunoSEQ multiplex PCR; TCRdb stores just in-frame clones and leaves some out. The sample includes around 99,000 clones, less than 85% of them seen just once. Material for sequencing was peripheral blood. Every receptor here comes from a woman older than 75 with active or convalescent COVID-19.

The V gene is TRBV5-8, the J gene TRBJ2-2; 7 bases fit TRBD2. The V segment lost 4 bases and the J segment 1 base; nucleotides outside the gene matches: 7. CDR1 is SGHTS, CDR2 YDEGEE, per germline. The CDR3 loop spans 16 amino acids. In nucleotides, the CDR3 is TGTGCCAGCAGCCAGTGGGAGGGCCGGAACACCGGGGAGCTGTTTTTT. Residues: CASSQWEGRNTGELFF.

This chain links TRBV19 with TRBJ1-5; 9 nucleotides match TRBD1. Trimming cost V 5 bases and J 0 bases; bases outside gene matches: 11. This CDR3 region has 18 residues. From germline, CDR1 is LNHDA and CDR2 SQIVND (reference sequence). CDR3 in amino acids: CASSLRTGAEYSNQPQHF. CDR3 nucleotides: TGTGCCAGTAGTTTACGGACAGGGGCCGAATATAGCAATCAGCCCCAGCATTTT.

The DNA of the CDR3 is TGTGCCAGCAGCCAGCTCAGTGGACTGTACGAGCAGTACTTC. Its protein product is CASSQLSGLYEQYF. The genes are TRBV3-1 (or the pseudogene TRBV3-2) and TRBJ2-7; maybe TRBD2 (5 bases). Germline CDR1 is LGHDT and CDR2 is YNNKEL (reference sequence). This CDR3 is built from 14 residues. Trimming shortened V by 3 bases and J by 4 bases, and 13 bases separated the two germline ends.

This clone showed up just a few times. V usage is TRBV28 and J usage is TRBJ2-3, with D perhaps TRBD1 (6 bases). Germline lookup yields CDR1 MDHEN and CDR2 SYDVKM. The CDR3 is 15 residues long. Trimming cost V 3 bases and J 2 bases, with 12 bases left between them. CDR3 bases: TGTGCCAGCAGTTTTCCAGGGGAATACACAGATACGCAGTATTTT. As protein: CASSFPGEYTDTQYF.

The CDR3 region is CASSRGLAGKNEQFF. In DNA form, the CDR3 reads TGTGCCAGCAGCCGAGGACTAGCGGGAAAAAATGAGCAGTTCTTC. The chain carries TRBV7-3 and TRBJ2-1, with 12 nucleotides matching TRBD2. V dropped 5 bases and J dropped 7; count of bases not matched to a gene: 6. The CDR3 is made up of 15 amino acids. From germline, CDR1 is SGHTA and CDR2 FQGTGA.